Presented here are 25 T cell receptor beta chains from one specimen sequenced in a study of cytomegalovirus exposure and HLA in healthy donors. This PCR relied on a set of 60 Vbeta primers and 13 Jbeta primers. Libraries were prepared by immunoSEQ multiplex PCR; TCRdb keeps only in-frame clonotypes and omits some of them. The data show 150,000 or so clones, almost 80% seen once. Sequencing used PBMCs. The receptors were gathered from a man aged 25-45 years in good health and CMV-seronegative.

The chain employs TRBV30 and TRBJ1-6; maybe TRBD1 (5 bases). Trimming cost V 7 bases and J 6 bases, with 16 bases left between them. The germline CDR1 and CDR2 sequences are GTSNPN and SVGIG (reference sequence). The CDR3 runs 14 residues. DNA for the CDR3: TGTGCCTACGAAGGCTTGGGGGGTAATTCACCCCTCCACTTT. This translates into CAYEGLGGNSPLHF.

The chain carries TRBV25-1 and TRBJ2-5, with 9 bases lining up with TRBD2. The tail of the sequence fits TRBJ2-7 better, so the J call may be wrong. Germline CDR1 and CDR2: MGHDK and SYGVNS. The CDR3 covers 18 residues. The CDR3 here is CASSATPRGTSKSYEQYF. CDR3 in DNA: TGTGCCAGCAGTGCCACCCCCCGCGGGACTAGCAAATCCTACGAGCAGTACTTC.

The sample holds one count of this clone. V usage is TRBV9 and J usage is TRBJ2-5; perhaps TRBD2 as D (7 bases). Trimming cost V 0 bases and J 1 base, with 13 bases left between them. The CDR3 covers 16 residues. Germline CDR1 SGDLS, CDR2 YYNGEE. CDR3 region: CASSVASGGGQETQYF. Here the CDR3 DNA reads TGTGCCAGCAGCGTAGCGTCGGGGGGCGGCCAAGAGACCCAGTACTTC.

V is TRBV30 and J is TRBJ1-2, with D hard to call. Germline CDR1 is GTSNPN and CDR2 is SVGIG (reference sequence). Deletions cut 2 bases from V and 2 bases from J, with 6 bases between. The CDR3 consists of 12 residues. The CDR3 nucleotides are TGTGCCTGGAGTCTGAGCAACTATGGCTACACCTTC. Protein product: CAWSLSNYGYTF.

This clone was counted a few times. The chain uses TRBV6-6 and TRBJ1-1; unclear D gene. In germline, CDR1 is MNHNY, CDR2 SVGAGI (reference sequence). Trimming left V 2 bases short and J 3 bases short, with 10 bases between. The CDR3 sequence is 14 residues long. The CDR3 loop is CASSYPSGYTEAFF. DNA of the CDR3: TGTGCCAGCAGTTACCCGTCGGGATACACTGAAGCTTTCTTT.

The J gene is TRBJ2-5, the V gene TRBV30, with TRBD1 identical over 7 bases. The DNA end is a closer match to TRBJ2-7, so the J assignment may be wrong. This CDR3 has 15 amino acids. Germline-derived CDR1 and CDR2 are GTSNPN and SVGIG (reference sequence). CDR3 residues: CAWIGDRDGPYEQYF. The CDR3 DNA follows: TGTGCCTGGATTGGAGACAGGGATGGGCCCTACGAGCAGTACTTC.

This clone was counted a few times. The J gene is TRBJ2-2, the V gene TRBV30; D is ambiguous. V was trimmed by 1 base and J by 6 bases, leaving 9 bases between them. Germline loops: CDR1 GTSNPN, CDR2 SVGIG (reference sequence). The CDR3 extends over 13 amino acids. The CDR3 loop reads CAWSALSPGELFF. The DNA for the CDR3 is TGTGCCTGGAGTGCCCTCTCCCCCGGGGAGCTGTTTTTT.

This chain connects TRBV15 to TRBJ2-5; 7 bases align to TRBD1. The CDR3 is 15 amino acids. CDR1 is LNHNV, CDR2 YYDKDF, per germline (reference sequence). V shed 0 bases and J 5 bases; nucleotides not matched to a gene: 6. The CDR3 loop is CATSRDPGRGETQYF. The CDR3 DNA is TGTGCCACCAGCAGAGATCCGGGCAGGGGGGAGACCCAGTACTTC.

This clone was seen only a few times. V gene TRBV11-3 combines with J gene TRBJ2-6, with D perhaps TRBD1 (6 bases). The CDR3 extends over 14 amino acids. In germline, CDR1 is SGHNT, CDR2 YENEEA. CDR3 region: CYQGGTSGANVLTF. The DNA for the CDR3 is TGTTACCAAGGGGGTACCTCTGGGGCCAACGTCCTGACTTTC. The entire variable domain, with the rest obtained from reference TRBV11-3 and TRBJ2-6, is as follows: EAGVVQSPRYKIIEKKQPVAFWCNPISGHNTLYWYLQNLGQGPELLIRYENEEAVDDSQLPKDRFSAERLKGVDSTLKIQPAELGDSAVYLCYQGGTSGANVLTFGAGSRLTVL.

V usage is TRBV7-9 and J usage is TRBJ1-1; 7 bases match TRBD1. V lost 4 bases, J lost 11 bases, and 7 bases stayed unmatched. The CDR3 spans 12 residues. The germline V gene has CDR1 SEHNR and CDR2 FQNEAQ (reference sequence). CDR3 amino acids: CASSSQGLVAFF. The CDR3 region has the DNA TGTGCCAGCAGCTCACAGGGGTTGGTGGCTTTCTTT.

The chain carries TRBV6-5 and TRBJ2-3; TRBD1 might be the D (6 bases). The CDR3 sequence is 16 residues long. Deletions cut 2 bases from V and 2 bases from J, with 14 bases between. Germline CDR1 and CDR2: MNHEY and SVGAGI. In DNA form, the CDR3 reads TGTGCCAGCAGTTACGACAGGCGAGGGGCCACAGATACGCAGTATTTT. Protein product: CASSYDRRGATDTQYF.

The CDR3 is CASSYSQATDTQYF. The CDR3 coding sequence is TGTGCCAGCAGTTACTCGCAGGCCACAGATACGCAGTATTTT. This rearrangement joins TRBV6-5 to TRBJ2-3; no clear D. The germline CDR1 and CDR2 sequences are MNHEY and SVGAGI. V lost 0 bases and J lost 2, with 6 bases in between. The CDR3 covers 14 residues.

The chain couples TRBV7-6 to TRBJ2-1; TRBD1 might be the D (5 bases). This CDR3 contains 16 residues. From germline, CDR1 is SGHVS and CDR2 FNYEAQ. Trimming removed 1 base from V and 5 bases from J, with 15 bases in between. Here the CDR3 reads CASSLVAGKRHNEQFF. The CDR3 nucleotides read TGTGCCAGCAGCTTAGTTGCAGGGAAGAGGCACAATGAGCAGTTCTTC.

V and J are TRBV28 and TRBJ1-2; 11 nucleotides agree with TRBD1. V lost 4 bases, J lost 4 bases, and 8 bases stayed unmatched. Germline V gene sequence: CDR1 MDHEN, CDR2 SYDVKM. The CDR3 runs to 16 residues. The CDR3 spells CASSSWTGGQLYGYTF. As DNA, the CDR3 is TGTGCCAGCAGTTCCTGGACAGGGGGCCAACTCTATGGCTACACCTTC.

The chain employs TRBV27 and TRBJ2-3; 7 positions agree with TRBD1. With V trimmed by 6 bases and J by 2 bases, 11 bases remained unmatched. The CDR3 is 16 residues long. Germline V gives CDR1 MNHEY, CDR2 SMNVEV (reference sequence). CDR3 region: CASRFGTAANTDTQYF. In nucleotides, the CDR3 is TGTGCCAGCAGATTTGGGACAGCAGCTAACACAGATACGCAGTATTTT.

J is TRBJ2-3 and V is TRBV7-9; TRBD1 matches at 9 bases. CDR1 SEHNR and CDR2 FQNEAQ come from the germline V gene (reference sequence). V gave up 6 bases and J gave up 3 bases; unmatched junction bases: 7. The CDR3 contains 15 residues. The CDR3 is CASSGGQGRTDTQYF. DNA for the CDR3: TGTGCCAGCAGTGGGGGACAGGGAAGGACAGATACGCAGTATTTT.

The chain joins TRBV4-1 to TRBJ1-1; D ambiguous. The CDR3 spans 15 residues. The V end lost 0 bases, the J end lost 4 bases, and 12 bases lay between the germline ends. Germline V gene data show CDR1 as MGHRA and CDR2 as YSYEKL. The CDR3 spells CASSQDARGFTEAFF. CDR3 bases: TGCGCCAGCAGCCAAGATGCGCGGGGTTTCACTGAAGCTTTCTTT.

The chain links TRBV5-6 to TRBJ2-5; D uncertain. The assigned J gene may be wrong: the sequence end matches TRBJ2-7 better. The CDR3 totals 12 residues. Germline V lookup: CDR1 SGHDT, CDR2 YYEEEE. CDR3 sequence reads: CASSSQSYEQYF. CDR3 coding DNA: TGTGCCAGCAGTTCGCAATCATACGAGCAGTACTTC.

The chain combines TRBV10-1 with TRBJ2-2; 8 bases agree with TRBD1. Per germline, CDR1 WNHNN and CDR2 SYGVQD (reference sequence). This CDR3 is 14 amino acids long. J gave up 7 bases and V 4 bases, and 5 bases lay outside the gene matches. CDR3 nucleotide sequence: TGCGCCAGCAGTGGGACAGGGTCCGGCGGGGAGCTGTTTTTT. Amino acid sequence: CASSGTGSGGELFF.

The chain recombines TRBV6-5 with TRBJ2-5; a possible D gene is TRBD2 (7 bases). The germline V and J ends were trimmed by 5 bases and 5 bases, with 18 bases remaining between them. CDR3 length: 15 residues. CDR1 and CDR2 (germline): MNHEY, SVGAGI. The CDR3 sequence is CASSGGATGSETQYF. The CDR3 nucleotides read TGTGCCAGCAGTGGGGGGGCTACAGGGTCGGAGACCCAGTACTTC.

This clone was seen only a few times. The chain has TRBV9 and TRBJ1-2; weak D call: TRBD1 (5 bases). This CDR3 contains 15 residues. Germline CDR1 is SGDLS and CDR2 is YYNGEE. V lost 3 bases, J lost 4 bases, and 16 bases lay in between. CDR3 nucleotide sequence: TGTGCCAGCAGCGCCGGGGGTGGGGGTTCCTATGGCTACACCTTC. Its translation is CASSAGGGGSYGYTF.

V and J are TRBV28 and TRBJ2-2, with TRBD2 matching over 9 bases. The CDR3 runs 16 residues. Germline loops: CDR1 MDHEN, CDR2 SYDVKM. Germline trimming cut 4 bases from V and 7 bases from J; bases unmatched to any gene: 10. The chain's CDR3 is CASSSPRGSGSGELFF. The CDR3 bases are TGTGCCAGCAGTTCACCCCGGGGTAGCGGGAGCGGGGAGCTGTTTTTT.

This clone was counted once. The chain carries TRBV25-1 and TRBJ2-5; D not resolved. The CDR3 consists of 14 residues. Germline-derived CDR1 and CDR2 are MGHDK and SYGVNS. V shed 3 bases and J shed 2 bases, with 10 bases lying between them. The CDR3: CASSDLVVQETQYF. The CDR3 DNA reads as TGTGCCAGCAGTGACCTAGTAGTACAAGAGACCCAGTACTTC.

The rearrangement uses TRBV7-2 and TRBJ2-5; D unresolved. This CDR3 comprises 13 residues. Between the trimmed V and J ends, which lost 3 bases and 3 bases, there was a span of 8 bases. CDR1 is SGHTA and CDR2 is FQGNSA in the germline V gene. CDR3 sequence: CASSFGREETQYF. Written as DNA, the CDR3 is TGTGCCAGCAGCTTTGGGCGAGAAGAGACCCAGTACTTC.

The rearrangement joins TRBV20-1 to TRBJ2-7, with 7 bases that match TRBD2. After removal of 6 bases from V and 9 bases from J, the junction contained 8 bases not matched to a gene. This CDR3 has 11 amino acids. Germline V gene lookup returns CDR1 DFQATT and CDR2 SNEGSKA (reference sequence). The chain's CDR3 is CSAHVAGGQYF. The CDR3 bases are TGCAGTGCCCACGTAGCGGGCGGGCAGTACTTC.